The 17 T cell receptor beta chains in this list originate from one sample, sequenced in a study of cytomegalovirus exposure and HLA in healthy donors. The primer mix had 60 Vbeta and 13 Jbeta primers. TCRdb's table, derived via immunoSEQ multiplex PCR, lists solely in-frame clones and lacks some. The sample has around 130,000 clones; around 74% are singletons. The sequenced sample consisted of PBMCs. The receptor set was obtained from a man aged 30 to 39 in good health and CMV-seronegative.

A single count supports this clone. V usage is TRBV7-2 and J usage is TRBJ2-5; TRBD2 agrees at 16 bases. CDR3 length: 18 residues. Germline lookup yields CDR1 SGHTA and CDR2 FQGNSA. J lost 2 bases, V lost 5 bases, and 8 bases had no gene match. The CDR3, as DNA: TGTGCCAGCAGCCGGGGACTAGCGGGGGGGCCGGAGCAAGAGACCCAGTACTTC. It is translated as CASSRGLAGGPEQETQYF.

This chain connects TRBV6-1 to TRBJ2-3, with D possibly TRBD2 on 7 matching bases. The CDR3 is 15 residues long. CDR1 and CDR2 (germline): MNHNS, SASEGT. The V end lost 2 bases, the J end lost 2 bases, and 11 bases lay between the germline ends. This CDR3 reads CASSERGGATDTQYF. The CDR3 bases are TGTGCCAGCAGTGAAAGAGGGGGGGCCACAGATACGCAGTATTTT.

V is TRBV5-1 and J is TRBJ2-5; 9 nucleotides align to TRBD2. Germline V lookup: CDR1 SGHRS, CDR2 YFSETQ. The CDR3 covers 16 residues. The V gene end was trimmed by 0 bases and the J gene end by 5 bases; junction bases not matched to a gene: 8. As DNA, the CDR3 is TGCGCCAGCAGCTTGGGCAACGTAGCGGGAGACGAGACCCAGTACTTC. Translating it yields CASSLGNVAGDETQYF.

The chain recombines TRBV7-2 with TRBJ1-4; no clear D gene. Trimming took off 4 bases at V and 7 bases at J, with 10 bases between the two ends. This CDR3 region has 13 residues. From germline, CDR1 is SGHTA and CDR2 FQGNSA. The CDR3 here is CASSSEGGEKLFF. CDR3 in DNA: TGTGCCAGCAGCTCAGAGGGAGGTGAAAAACTGTTTTTT.

The chain is built from TRBV29-1 and TRBJ1-2; tentative D call: TRBD1 (6 bases). This CDR3 comprises 11 residues. The ends were cut back, 5 bases at V and 8 bases at J, with 12 bases in the middle. Germline V gives CDR1 SQVTM, CDR2 ANQGSEA. For the CDR3, the DNA is TGCAGCGTTTCCACAGGGCTAGGCTACACCTTC. Translating it yields CSVSTGLGYTF.

The chain links TRBV5-4 to TRBJ2-5; 8 nucleotides agree with TRBD2. The germline V gene has CDR1 SGHNT and CDR2 YYREEE (reference sequence). The CDR3 length is 17 residues. J lost 5 bases, V lost 3 bases, and 15 bases had no gene match. The CDR3 coding sequence is TGTGCCAGCAGCTCCCTAATGAGCGGGAGATCAGACGAGACCCAGTACTTC. Amino acids: CASSSLMSGRSDETQYF.

This clone was counted a single time. J is TRBJ2-1 and V is TRBV7-2; 7 bases are shared with TRBD2. V dropped 0 bases and J dropped 6; count of bases not matched to a gene: 2. The germline V gene encodes CDR1 SGHTA and CDR2 FQGNSA. This CDR3 contains 14 residues. This CDR3 reads CASSLALASNEQFF. DNA of the CDR3: TGTGCCAGCAGCTTAGCACTAGCGAGCAATGAGCAGTTCTTC.

The chain uses TRBV6-1 and TRBJ2-1; D may be TRBD1 (6 bases). The V gene's germline CDR1 is MNHNS and CDR2 SASEGT. The CDR3 runs to 15 residues. The V and J ends lost 7 bases and 4 bases respectively, with 17 bases between them. Written as DNA, the CDR3 is TGTGCCAGCACAATCAGCAGAGGGGGATACAATGAGCAGTTCTTC. Translated, it gives CASTISRGGYNEQFF.

This clone was recorded once. CDR3 loop: CSAGPKETQYF. In nucleotides, the CDR3 is TGCAGTGCTGGCCCGAAAGAGACCCAGTACTTC. The J gene is TRBJ2-5, the V gene TRBV20-1; no clear D gene. CDR3 length equals 11 residues. Germline V gene lookup returns CDR1 DFQATT and CDR2 SNEGSKA (reference sequence). Between the trimmed V and J ends, which lost 5 bases and 3 bases, there was a span of 7 bases.

The chain combines TRBV10-3 with TRBJ2-7, with a possible D match to TRBD1 (6 bases). This CDR3 region has 13 residues. Germline V gene lookup returns CDR1 ENHRY and CDR2 SYGVKD. Trimming removed 6 bases at V and 4 bases at J, with 13 bases between. DNA for the CDR3: TGTGCCATCAGATATGATGACAGGTACGAGCAGTACTTC. Its protein is CAIRYDDRYEQYF.

The gene calls are TRBV6-1 and TRBJ2-5; maybe TRBD2 (5 bases). Germline V gene sequence: CDR1 MNHNS, CDR2 SASEGT. CDR3 length: 13 residues. Trimming left V 0 bases short and J 4 bases short, with 6 bases between. This chain's CDR3 is CASSEAGVETQYF. Here the CDR3 DNA reads TGTGCCAGCAGTGAAGCCGGGGTAGAGACCCAGTACTTC.

J is TRBJ2-7 and V is TRBV15; possible D gene TRBD1, 6 bases. Trimming removed 1 base at V and 2 bases at J, with 9 bases between. The CDR3 length is 14 residues. Germline V gene data show CDR1 as LNHNV and CDR2 as YYDKDF (reference sequence). The CDR3 region has the DNA TGTGCCACCAGCAGAGGGGGGCCCCCCTACGAGCAGTACTTC. It specifies CATSRGGPPYEQYF.

The V gene is TRBV29-1, the J gene TRBJ1-2; D not certain. The CDR3 runs to 14 residues. Germline CDR1 SQVTM, CDR2 ANQGSEA. The V end lost 0 bases, the J end lost 4 bases, and 12 bases lay between the germline ends. CDR3 DNA sequence: TGCAGCGTTGAAGACCGGCACGGACTCTATGGCTACACCTTC. Amino acids: CSVEDRHGLYGYTF. The full variable domain, completed using reference TRBV29-1 and TRBJ1-2, is SAVISQKPSRDICQRGTSLTIQCQVDSQVTMMFWYRQQPGQSLTLIATANQGSEATYESGFVIDKFPISRPNLTFSTLTVSNMSPEDSSIYLCSVEDRHGLYGYTFGSGTRLTVV.

This rearrangement joins TRBV28 to TRBJ2-1; 7 bases are shared with TRBD2. V shed 11 bases and J 0 bases; nucleotides not matched to a gene: 7. CDR1 is MDHEN, CDR2 SYDVKM, per germline. The CDR3 is made up of 14 amino acids. The CDR3 DNA reads TGTGCCTGGGGACTAACGAGCTCCTACAATGAGCAGTTCTTC. Its protein product is CAWGLTSSYNEQFF.

This sequence joins TRBV2 and TRBJ2-7; 7 nucleotides line up with TRBD2. The trim removed 2 bases at V and 2 bases at J, leaving 6 bases unmatched. Germline CDR1 SNHLY, CDR2 FYNNEI. The CDR3 spans 15 residues. CDR3 in DNA: TGTGCCAGCAGTGAAAGGTCTAGCGGAACCTACGAGCAGTACTTC. Residues: CASSERSSGTYEQYF.

The genes are TRBV29-1 and TRBJ1-1, with 7 bases lining up with TRBD1. Germline assignment: CDR1 SQVTM and CDR2 ANQGSEA. Trimming took 4 bases from V and 7 from J; bases not matched to a gene: 6. There are 12 residues in the CDR3. In DNA form, the CDR3 reads TGCAGCGTTGTTACTCAGGGGGATGAAGCTTTCTTT. Amino acids: CSVVTQGDEAFF. Looking up the rest from reference TRBV29-1 and TRBJ1-1 gives the full variable domain: SAVISQKPSRDICQRGTSLTIQCQVDSQVTMMFWYRQQPGQSLTLIATANQGSEATYESGFVIDKFPISRPNLTFSTLTVSNMSPEDSSIYLCSVVTQGDEAFFGQGTRLTVV.

The genes are TRBV6-5 and TRBJ2-2; possible D gene TRBD1, 5 bases. Per germline, CDR1 MNHEY and CDR2 SVGAGI. The CDR3 length is 13 residues. V was clipped by 5 bases and J by 7 bases, with 11 bases between them. The CDR3 nucleotides read TGTGCCAGCAGTCCCAGGGTCGTCGGGGAGCTGTTTTTT. As protein: CASSPRVVGELFF.